This T cell receptor (beta chain) was retrieved from a study of blood T cells in healthy people across ages. Study-wide results and caveats: The recorded TCR beta diversity per million T cells decreased in a roughly linear manner with age.

Donor samples were obtained from healthy Caucasian individuals from Russia, aged 6 to 90. Together with a sample-barcoded 5' primer, a J-beta primer mix was included in a second PCR lasting roughly 6 to 12 cycles. Each cDNA molecule received a tag from a template-switch adaptor that had 12 random nucleotides. TCRdb recomputed calls from the 5' RACE reads with MiXCR, one row per CDR3 protein. Of approximately 1.5 million distinct CDR3 sequences in the sample, around 36% were seen once. CDR1 SGHTA and CDR2 FQGNSA come from the germline V gene. The CDR3 has 15 amino acids. This clonotype was observed a handful of times. Its specificity is not known. This sequence may be a read error, since a much larger clone differs from it by one base.

The chain recombines TRBV7-2 with TRBJ2-1, with TRBD2 matching over 10 bases. The J call may be in error: the DNA end matches TRBJ2-7 better. Sequencing was carried out using blood. The receptor's source is a woman in her thirties in good health. This CDR3 is CASSSSGRAYNEQYF. The CDR3 coding sequence is TGTGCCAGCAGCTCCAGCGGGAGGGCCTACAATGAGCAGTACTTC.